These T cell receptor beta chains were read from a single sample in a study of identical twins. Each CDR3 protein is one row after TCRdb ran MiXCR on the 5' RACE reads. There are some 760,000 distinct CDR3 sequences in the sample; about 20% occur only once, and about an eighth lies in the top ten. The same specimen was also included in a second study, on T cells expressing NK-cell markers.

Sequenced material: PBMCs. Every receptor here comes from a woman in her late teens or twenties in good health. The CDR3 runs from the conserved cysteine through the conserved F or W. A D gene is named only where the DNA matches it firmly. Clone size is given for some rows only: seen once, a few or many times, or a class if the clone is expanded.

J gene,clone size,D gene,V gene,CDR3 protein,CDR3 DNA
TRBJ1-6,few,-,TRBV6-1,CASSARDQNSPLHF,TGTGCCAGCAGCGCAAGGGACCAAAATTCACCCCTCCACTTT
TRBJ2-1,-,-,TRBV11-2,CASSLEEHNEQFF,TGTGCCAGCAGCTTAGAGGAGCACAATGAGCAGTTCTTC
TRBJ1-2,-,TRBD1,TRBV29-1,CSVEDRTGGPYGYTF,TGCAGCGTTGAAGACCGAACAGGGGGGCCCTATGGCTACACCTTC
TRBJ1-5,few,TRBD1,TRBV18,CASSPQGTGGSSINQPQHF,TGTGCCAGCTCACCACAAGGGACAGGGGGGTCGTCCATCAATCAGCCCCAGCATTTT
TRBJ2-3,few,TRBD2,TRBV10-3,CAISSSGSTDTQYF,TGTGCCATCAGTTCTAGCGGGAGCACAGATACGCAGTATTTT
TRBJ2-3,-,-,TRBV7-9,CASSVEERADTQYF,TGTGCCAGCAGCGTAGAAGAGCGCGCAGATACGCAGTATTTT
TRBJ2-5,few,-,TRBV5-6,CASSEPGLTGTQYF,TGTGCCAGCAGCGAACCTGGACTTACGGGGACCCAGTACTTC
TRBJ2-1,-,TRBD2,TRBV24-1,CATSEAGGPNEQFF,TGTGCCACCAGTGAGGCGGGAGGGCCAAATGAGCAGTTCTTC
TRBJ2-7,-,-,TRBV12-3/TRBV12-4,CASSLTALIYEQYF,TGTGCCAGCAGTCTGACAGCACTAATCTACGAGCAGTACTTC
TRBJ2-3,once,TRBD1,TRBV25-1,CASSEDRAPSTDTQYF,TGTGCCAGCAGTGAGGACAGGGCACCTAGCACAGATACGCAGTATTTT
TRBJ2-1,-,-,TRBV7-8,CASSLFSSGNEQFF,TGTGCCAGCAGCTTATTTTCGTCGGGGAATGAGCAGTTCTTC
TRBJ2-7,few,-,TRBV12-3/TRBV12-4,CASSLVQGGGYEQYF,TGTGCCAGCAGTTTAGTCCAAGGGGGAGGCTACGAGCAGTACTTC
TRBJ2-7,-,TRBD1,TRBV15,CATSSRDRWYEQYF,TGTGCCACCAGCAGCCGGGACAGGTGGTACGAGCAGTACTTC
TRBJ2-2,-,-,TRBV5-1,CASSLGDPNTGELFF,TGCGCCAGCAGCTTGGGGGACCCTAACACCGGGGAGCTGTTTTTT
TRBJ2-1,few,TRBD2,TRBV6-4,CASSDRGGGAHEQFF,TGTGCCAGCAGTGACCGGGGCGGGGGGGCCCATGAGCAGTTCTTC
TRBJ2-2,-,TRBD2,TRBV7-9,CASRRLAVNTGELFF,TGTGCCAGCAGAAGACTAGCGGTTAACACCGGGGAGCTGTTTTTT
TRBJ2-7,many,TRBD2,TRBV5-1,CARSTGTSGDEQYF,TGCGCCAGGTCGACAGGGACTAGCGGAGACGAGCAGTACTTC
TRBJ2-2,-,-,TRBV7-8,CASSQGVDTGELFF,TGTGCCAGCAGCCAGGGAGTAGACACCGGGGAGCTGTTTTTT
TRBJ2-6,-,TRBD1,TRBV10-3,CAIGPDRVNSGANVLTF,TGTGCCATCGGACCGGACAGGGTAAACTCTGGGGCCAACGTCCTGACTTTC
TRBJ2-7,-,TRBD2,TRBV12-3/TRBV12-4,CASSPLSGAGGEQYF,TGTGCCAGCAGTCCGCTGTCCGGGGCGGGAGGCGAGCAGTACTTC
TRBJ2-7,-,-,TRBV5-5,CASAEEGYYEQYF,TGTGCCAGCGCCGAGGAGGGTTACTACGAGCAGTACTTC
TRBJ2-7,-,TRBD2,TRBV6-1,CASSDPGTSGSEQYF,TGTGCCAGCAGTGACCCTGGGACTAGCGGATCCGAGCAGTACTTC
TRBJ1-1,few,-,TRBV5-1,CASSLTTSNTEAFF,TGCGCCAGCAGCTTGACAACGTCAAACACTGAAGCTTTCTTT
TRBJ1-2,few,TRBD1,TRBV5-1,CASSFGTGDGYTF,TGCGCCAGCAGCTTCGGGACAGGGGATGGCTACACCTTC